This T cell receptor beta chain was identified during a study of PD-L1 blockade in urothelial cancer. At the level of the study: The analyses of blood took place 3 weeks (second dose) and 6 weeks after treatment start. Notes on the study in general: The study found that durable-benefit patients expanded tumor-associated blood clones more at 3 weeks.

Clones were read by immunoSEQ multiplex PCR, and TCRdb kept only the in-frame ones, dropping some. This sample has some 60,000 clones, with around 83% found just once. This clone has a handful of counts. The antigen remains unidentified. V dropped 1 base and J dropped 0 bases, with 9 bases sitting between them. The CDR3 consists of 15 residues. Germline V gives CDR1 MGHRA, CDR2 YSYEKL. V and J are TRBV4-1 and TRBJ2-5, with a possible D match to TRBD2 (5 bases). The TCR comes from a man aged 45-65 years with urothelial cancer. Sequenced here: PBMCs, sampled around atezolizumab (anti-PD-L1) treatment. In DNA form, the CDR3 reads TGCGCCAGCAGCCAAGGTTGGCGGGACCAAGAGACCCAGTACTTC. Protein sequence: CASSQGWRDQETQYF.